Detailed here is one TCR beta chain. This sample stems from a study of blood T cell repertoires in COVID-19. Study details: The United States, Italy and Spain were the sources of the acute and convalescent COVID-19 samples. PBMCs, B-cell-depleted T cells, or T cells were the source of the cDNA or gDNA that made up the material.

There are 15 residues in the CDR3. CDR1 is LNHDA and CDR2 is SQIVND in the germline V gene (reference sequence). Trimming shortened V by 4 bases and J by 1 base, and 10 bases separated the two germline ends. Authors' processing steps: From reference gene primer amplification, estimates of nucleated cell counts were derived. Only in-frame clones appear in the TCRdb table, and some are missing; sequencing was by immunoSEQ multiplex PCR. The V and J calls and the clone size are those of that table, but D and trimming were determined from the DNA. The sample records roughly 280,000 clones, 86% being singletons.

Sequencing input: peripheral blood. The chain has TRBV19 and TRBJ1-4; TRBD1 might be the D (5 bases). This TCR was recovered from a man aged 40-49 years with active or convalescent COVID-19. CDR3 DNA sequence: TGTGCCAGTAGTACCAGCGGGGGAACTAATGAAAAACTGTTTTTT. Its protein product is CASSTSGGTNEKLFF.